Listed here are 31 T cell receptor beta chains from one sample, sequenced in a study of beta chain features in type 1 diabetes. Every bit of the isolated RNA underwent reverse transcription, so sequencing read expressed TCRB transcripts. Assay: immunoSEQ multiplex PCR; the TCRdb copy retains only in-frame clones and omits some. This sample yields more than 50,000 clones, of which roughly three fifths are seen a single time; about 2% belongs to the top ten. The source material was Tregs from blood. The receptor set was obtained from a woman between 18 and 30 years old in good health.

This clone came up a few times. This chain joins TRBV6-6 and TRBJ2-2; D is perhaps TRBD1 (6 bases). The germline CDR1 and CDR2 sequences are MNHNY and SVGAGI (reference sequence). The CDR3 contains 15 residues. V was cut by 6 bases and J by 1 base, with 12 bases left in between. This CDR3 is CASRTQGQNTGELFF. The CDR3 region has the DNA TGTGCCAGCAGAACCCAGGGGCAGAACACCGGGGAGCTGTTTTTT.

V is TRBV5-4 and J is TRBJ1-3; D might be TRBD1 (6 bases). This CDR3 is 15 amino acids long. V gave up 0 bases and J gave up 0 bases, with 7 bases separating them. Germline V gives CDR1 SGHNT, CDR2 YYREEE (reference sequence). The CDR3 sequence is CASSLGQASGNTIYF. In DNA, the CDR3 is TGTGCCAGCAGCTTGGGACAGGCCTCTGGAAACACCATATATTTT.

The V and J genes are TRBV7-2 and TRBJ2-3; 9 nucleotides agree with TRBD2. Trimming removed 1 base from V and 13 bases from J; junction bases left unmatched: 9. The CDR3 contains 14 residues. Germline loops: CDR1 SGHTA, CDR2 FQGNSA. CDR3 nucleotides: TGTGCCAGCAGCTTAGAACAGCGGGGGGTCGCAAAGTATTTT. Amino acid sequence: CASSLEQRGVAKYF.

V usage is TRBV5-1 and J usage is TRBJ2-3; TRBD2 aligns across 13 bases. CDR1 SGHRS and CDR2 YFSETQ come from the germline V gene. The CDR3 extends over 18 amino acids. Germline trimming cut 4 bases from V and 2 bases from J; bases unmatched to any gene: 10. In DNA, the CDR3 is TGCGCCAGCAGCCCGGGGGGGACTAGCGGGACTTACACAGATACGCAGTATTTT. Translating it yields CASSPGGTSGTYTDTQYF.

The J gene is TRBJ2-5, the V gene TRBV7-2; 9 bases match TRBD2. The DNA matches TRBJ2-7 better at its end, which makes the J call doubtful. The CDR3 has 16 residues. Germline CDR1 and CDR2: SGHTA and FQGNSA. This CDR3 is CASSLSGGGAPYEQYF. CDR3 nucleotides: TGTGCCAGCAGCTTATCCGGCGGGGGGGCCCCCTACGAGCAGTACTTC.

This clone was observed a handful of times. V is TRBV14 and J is TRBJ2-3; D call uncertain. Trimming pared 0 bases from V and 5 bases from J, leaving 6 bases between. Germline V gives CDR1 SGHDN, CDR2 FVKESK. The CDR3 extends over 13 amino acids. In DNA, the CDR3 is TGTGCCAGCAGCCAAGACCCTCGAGATACGCAGTATTTT. This codes for CASSQDPRDTQYF.

This clone was picked up one time. V gene TRBV10-3 combines with J gene TRBJ1-5; TRBD1 matches at 8 bases. In germline, CDR1 is ENHRY, CDR2 SYGVKD. J lost 9 bases, V lost 3 bases, and 13 bases had no gene match. The CDR3 contains 16 residues. The DNA for the CDR3 is TGTGCCATCAGTGACAGGAGCGGACAGGGATTATGGCCCCAGCATTTT. Translating gives CAISDRSGQGLWPQHF.

This clone was observed a handful of times. The chain employs TRBV27 and TRBJ1-1, with D tentatively TRBD1 (5 bases). The V gene's germline CDR1 is MNHEY and CDR2 SMNVEV (reference sequence). The germline V and J ends were trimmed by 5 bases and 1 base, with 17 bases remaining between them. This CDR3 contains 16 residues. CDR3 sequence (DNA): TGTGCCAGCAGTCATCGGGACCCCGGGAGGAACACTGAAGCTTTCTTT. Its translation is CASSHRDPGRNTEAFF.

The rearrangement links TRBV5-1 to TRBJ2-4, with TRBD1 matching 10 bases. The CDR3 has 14 residues. Germline CDR1 is SGHRS and CDR2 is YFSETQ. Trimming took 4 bases from V and 8 from J; bases not matched to a gene: 6. This chain's CDR3 is CASSPGQGFDIQYF. CDR3 bases: TGCGCCAGCAGCCCGGGACAGGGGTTTGACATTCAGTACTTC.

This clone appeared once. V gene TRBV10-3 combines with J gene TRBJ2-3; 11 bases map to TRBD2. The CDR3 covers 19 residues. Germline assignment: CDR1 ENHRY and CDR2 SYGVKD. V gave up 7 bases and J gave up 1 base; unmatched junction bases: 16. In nucleotides, the CDR3 is TGTGCCATCAATGGAGGTAGCGGGGGGGCCGGAATAGGCACAGATACGCAGTATTTT. Its translation: CAINGGSGGAGIGTDTQYF.

This chain connects TRBV2 to TRBJ1-2; tentatively, D is TRBD1 (5 bases). Germline V gene data show CDR1 as SNHLY and CDR2 as FYNNEI. The V end was cut by 2 bases, the J end by 7 bases, with 8 bases between. The CDR3 contains 12 residues. The CDR3 nucleotides are TGTGCCAGCAGTGAATCGGGGGGTGGCTACACCTTC. This encodes CASSESGGGYTF.

The chain uses TRBV5-4 and TRBJ1-1; D is possibly TRBD1 (5 bases). CDR3 size: 14 residues. The V end was cut by 4 bases, the J end by 1 base, with 11 bases between. Looked up from germline, CDR1 is SGHNT and CDR2 is YYREEE (reference sequence). This chain's CDR3 is CASSLFQGNTEAFF. In DNA, the CDR3 is TGTGCCAGCAGCCTATTCCAGGGGAACACTGAAGCTTTCTTT.

This clone has a single count. V and J are TRBV6-5 and TRBJ1-6; possible D gene TRBD1, 5 bases. This CDR3 spans 15 amino acids. Germline V gene data show CDR1 as MNHEY and CDR2 as SVGAGI. V was clipped by 0 bases and J by 5 bases, with 8 bases between them. CDR3 nucleotide sequence: TGTGCCAGCAGTTACTCTGGCAGGGATAATTCACCCCTCCACTTT. Encoded protein: CASSYSGRDNSPLHF.

The V gene is TRBV7-2, the J gene TRBJ2-7, with TRBD1 matching 7 bases. CDR3 length equals 15 residues. The junction had 4 bases not matched to a gene; V was cut back by 0 bases and J by 2 bases. The germline gives CDR1 SGHTA, CDR2 FQGNSA. The CDR3 region is CASSLAGQAAYEQYF. In DNA, the CDR3 is TGTGCCAGCAGCTTAGCCGGACAGGCCGCCTACGAGCAGTACTTC.

The chain carries TRBV5-1 and TRBJ2-1, with a weak D call TRBD2 (6 bases). V shed 0 bases and J shed 6 bases, with 13 bases lying between them. The germline V gene encodes CDR1 SGHRS and CDR2 YFSETQ. The CDR3 extends over 15 amino acids. CDR3 loop: CASSLEGTHANEQFF. The CDR3 DNA sequence: TGCGCCAGCAGCTTGGAGGGGACTCATGCCAATGAGCAGTTCTTC.

This chain connects TRBV29-1 to TRBJ2-7; 9 bases line up with TRBD1. CDR1 is SQVTM and CDR2 is ANQGSEA in the germline V gene. This CDR3 has 12 residues. Trimming removed 6 bases from V and 5 bases from J; junction bases left unmatched: 5. CDR3: CSVGTGINEQYF. The CDR3 nucleotides read TGCAGCGTGGGGACAGGGATTAACGAGCAGTACTTC.

The V and J genes are TRBV30 and TRBJ1-2; 8 nucleotides agree with TRBD1. J lost 4 bases, V lost 2 bases, and 12 bases had no gene match. This CDR3 is 16 amino acids long. The V gene's germline CDR1 is GTSNPN and CDR2 SVGIG (reference sequence). The CDR3 loop is CAWSKPPGTGGYGYTF. The CDR3, as DNA: TGTGCCTGGAGTAAACCCCCTGGTACAGGGGGCTATGGCTACACCTTC.

The J gene is TRBJ2-7, the V gene TRBV10-3, with 9 bases lining up with TRBD1. The germline V gene has CDR1 ENHRY and CDR2 SYGVKD. CDR3 size: 15 residues. Trimming cost V 4 bases and J 2 bases; bases outside gene matches: 6. The CDR3 reads CAISGGQGETYEQYF. The DNA of the CDR3 is TGTGCCATCAGTGGGGGACAGGGAGAAACCTACGAGCAGTACTTC.

For this clone: Other DNA sequences of this sample code for an identical CDR3. The chain links TRBV5-1 to TRBJ1-1, with D possibly TRBD1 on 6 matching bases. The CDR3 extends over 14 amino acids. With 1 base removed from V and 0 bases from J, the gap between germline ends came to 7 bases. The germline V gene encodes CDR1 SGHRS and CDR2 YFSETQ. CDR3 bases: TGCGCCAGCAGCTTGACAGGGTTGAACACTGAAGCTTTCTTT. As protein: CASSLTGLNTEAFF.

This sequence joins TRBV9 and TRBJ2-3; TRBD2 matches at 11 bases. The length of the CDR3 is 16 residues. From germline, CDR1 is SGDLS and CDR2 YYNGEE. Losses at the gene ends were 4 bases for V and 6 bases for J; bases not matched to a gene: 10. CDR3 DNA sequence: TGTGCCAGCAGCCCCGGACTAGCGGGTCCCATGGATACGCAGTATTTT. Translation gives CASSPGLAGPMDTQYF.

The chain has TRBV27 and TRBJ1-6; 8 nucleotides agree with TRBD1. Trimming took 3 bases from V and 6 from J; bases not matched to a gene: 10. This CDR3 is built from 17 residues. The germline gives CDR1 MNHEY, CDR2 SMNVEV (reference sequence). This CDR3 reads CASSLVRGRVGNSPLHF. The CDR3 coding sequence is TGTGCCAGCAGTTTGGTCAGGGGGCGCGTGGGTAATTCACCCCTCCACTTT.

V is TRBV7-3 and J is TRBJ1-2; D is perhaps TRBD1 (6 bases). The CDR3 covers 15 residues. CDR1 SGHTA and CDR2 FQGTGA come from the germline V gene. V lost 5 bases to trimming and J lost 0 bases, with 13 bases between them. The CDR3, as DNA: TGTGCCAGCAGCCCCCGGACAGAAGCTAACTATGGCTACACCTTC. Translation gives CASSPRTEANYGYTF. The full variable domain, in which reference TRBV7-3 and TRBJ1-2 provide the parts outside the CDR3, is GAGVSQTPSNKVTEKGKYVELRCDPISGHTALYWYRQSLGQGPEFLIYFQGTGAADDSGLPNDRFFAVRPEGSVSTLKIQRTERGDSAVYLCASSPRTEANYGYTFGSGTRLTVV.

The table lists this clone with a count of one. V usage is TRBV5-1 and J usage is TRBJ1-2; D is ambiguous. Germline assignment: CDR1 SGHRS and CDR2 YFSETQ. The CDR3 sequence is 14 residues long. V was cut by 4 bases and J by 3 bases, with 13 bases left in between. This CDR3 reads CASSDGNTDYGYTF. For the CDR3, the DNA is TGCGCCAGCAGCGACGGGAACACCGACTATGGCTACACCTTC.

The sample holds a few counts of this clone. V is TRBV7-9 and J is TRBJ2-3; TRBD2 matches 12 bases. Germline V gene data show CDR1 as SEHNR and CDR2 as FQNEAQ (reference sequence). Trimming cost V 5 bases and J 0 bases; bases outside gene matches: 12. The CDR3 is 19 amino acids. The CDR3 loop is CASSTPPGLAGLSTDTQYF. Written as DNA, the CDR3 is TGTGCCAGCAGCACCCCCCCCGGACTAGCGGGACTCAGCACAGATACGCAGTATTTT.

The chain employs TRBV19 and TRBJ1-5; D gene uncertain. Trimming removed 0 bases at V and 3 bases at J, with 9 bases between. In germline, CDR1 is LNHDA, CDR2 SQIVND (reference sequence). This CDR3 is built from 15 residues. The CDR3 is CASSIDAAYNQPQHF. CDR3 bases: TGTGCCAGTAGTATAGATGCGGCCTACAATCAGCCCCAGCATTTT.

The chain uses TRBV27 and TRBJ1-1; D not certain. V was shortened by 6 bases and J by 6 bases, with 20 bases between the two germline ends. Germline CDR1 reads MNHEY; CDR2 reads SMNVEV (reference sequence). The CDR3 extends over 15 amino acids. This CDR3 reads CASRPTNSASAEAFF. The CDR3 coding sequence is TGTGCCAGCAGGCCTACCAACAGTGCGAGTGCTGAAGCTTTCTTT.

This rearrangement joins TRBV11-2 to TRBJ2-7, with D maybe TRBD2 (5 bases). The CDR3 has 15 amino acids. Trimming removed 0 bases at V and 0 bases at J, with 9 bases between. The germline V gene has CDR1 SGHAT and CDR2 FQNNGV. The CDR3 DNA reads as TGTGCCAGCAGCTTAGATCGGGGAAGCTCCTACGAGCAGTACTTC. Its translation is CASSLDRGSSYEQYF.

The chain combines TRBV7-2 with TRBJ2-3; TRBD2 is a possible D gene (6 bases). CDR1 and CDR2 from the germline V gene are SGHTA and FQGNSA. The CDR3 runs 15 residues. V was trimmed by 1 base and J by 6 bases, leaving 14 bases between them. CDR3 in DNA: TGTGCCAGCAGCTTAGGCGGGGCGGGGAGGGATACGCAGTATTTT. Its translation is CASSLGGAGRDTQYF. The full variable domain, with the rest looked up from reference TRBV7-2 and TRBJ2-3, is GAGVSQSPSNKVTEKGKDVELRCDPISGHTALYWYRQSLGQGLEFLIYFQGNSAPDKSGLPSDRFSAERTGGSVSTLTIQRTQQEDSAVYLCASSLGGAGRDTQYFGPGTRLTVL.

This clone was seen only a few times. CDR3: CASRYAGTSTDTQYF. Here the CDR3 DNA reads TGTGCCAGCAGATACGCAGGGACTAGCACAGATACGCAGTATTTT. V usage is TRBV6-5 and J usage is TRBJ2-3; TRBD2 is a possible D gene (6 bases). Germline CDR1 and CDR2: MNHEY and SVGAGI. V was trimmed by 6 bases and J by 0 bases, leaving 13 bases between them. The CDR3 runs to 15 residues.

The chain employs TRBV9 and TRBJ2-7; a weak D match, TRBD2 (7 bases). The ends were cut back, 0 bases at V and 3 bases at J, with 13 bases in the middle. CDR1 SGDLS and CDR2 YYNGEE come from the germline V gene. The CDR3 runs 15 residues. This CDR3 is CASSVEGGYGYEQYF. As DNA, the CDR3 is TGTGCCAGCAGCGTAGAGGGGGGGTATGGCTACGAGCAGTACTTC.

V usage is TRBV2 and J usage is TRBJ2-1; D perhaps matches TRBD2 (5 bases). Germline CDR1 SNHLY, CDR2 FYNNEI. The CDR3 is 15 residues long. V gave up 5 bases and J gave up 1 base, with 12 bases separating them. CDR3 protein: CASSPSGYSYNEQFF. The CDR3 DNA sequence: TGTGCCAGCAGTCCCAGCGGATATTCCTACAATGAGCAGTTCTTC.